This T cell receptor (beta chain) was identified in a study of molecular identifiers for immune sequencing clone quantification. Study observations and caveats: Clonotypes surpassing 20 RNA copies contained over 99% of effector molecules, versus under 1% in naive cells. Barcode-sharing identical TCR molecules could underestimate highly expanded clone sizes.

TCR libraries were built in bulk with a published protocol and specific TCR primers. TCRdb re-called the PCR reads with MiXCR, one entry per CDR3 protein. The sample has approximately 12,000 distinct CDR3 sequences; 15% to 20% are singletons. Germline values: CDR1 DFQATT, CDR2 SNEGSKA (reference sequence). This CDR3 has 16 amino acids. V gave up 1 base and J gave up 4 bases; unmatched junction bases: 9. This clonotype appeared many times. What it binds is not known. This TCR derives from a human donor in good health. Some libraries in this study had Jurkat cell RNA spiked in. Source material: naive CD8+ T cells from blood, with Jurkat cell RNA spiked in. The subset: FACS-sorted CD8+CD4-CCR7+CD45RA+ naive T cells. The rearrangement links TRBV20-1 to TRBJ1-1, with 10 positions matching TRBD1. The CDR3 nucleotides are TGCAGTGCTAGAGGTGGACAGGGGGTCCAATCCACTGAAGCTTTCTTT. As protein: CSARGGQGVQSTEAFF.